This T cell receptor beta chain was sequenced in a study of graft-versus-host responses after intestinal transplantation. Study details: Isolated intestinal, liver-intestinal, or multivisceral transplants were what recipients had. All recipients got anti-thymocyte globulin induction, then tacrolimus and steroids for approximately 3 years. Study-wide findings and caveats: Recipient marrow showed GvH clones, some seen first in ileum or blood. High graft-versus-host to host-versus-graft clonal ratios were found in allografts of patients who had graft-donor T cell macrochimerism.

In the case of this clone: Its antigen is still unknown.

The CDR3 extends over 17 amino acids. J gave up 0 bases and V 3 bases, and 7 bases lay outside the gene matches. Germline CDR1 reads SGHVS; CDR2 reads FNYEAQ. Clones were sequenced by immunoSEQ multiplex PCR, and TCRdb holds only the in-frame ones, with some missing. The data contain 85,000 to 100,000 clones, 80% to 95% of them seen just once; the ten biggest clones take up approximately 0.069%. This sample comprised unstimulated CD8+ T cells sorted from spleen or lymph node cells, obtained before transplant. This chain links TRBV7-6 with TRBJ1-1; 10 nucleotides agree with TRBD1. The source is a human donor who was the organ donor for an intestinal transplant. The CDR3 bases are TGTGCCAGCAGCTTGTGGGACAGGGGAAACATGAACACTGAAGCTTTCTTT. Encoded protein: CASSLWDRGNMNTEAFF.